A few counts support the clone carrying this T cell receptor (beta chain). Its cognate antigen is unknown. This is likely an artifact of a read error, given a far larger clone one base away. This specimen comes from a study of prognosis after radiotherapy for stage I lung cancer. Study in general: Patients with non-small cell lung cancer were all judged medically inoperable. Ages of the approximately 12 men and roughly six women ranged roughly 53 to 90 years, median around 74. Whole-study results and caveats: Metastatic and non-metastatic patients reportedly diverged in TRBV and TRBJ gene usage.

With two-round multiplex PCR, TCR beta CDR3 sequences were amplified from genomic DNA. Gene-specific TRBV and TRBJ primers were used in PCR round one. TCRdb called the multiplex PCR reads again in MiXCR, with one record for every CDR3 protein. The sample contains about 13,000 distinct CDR3 sequences, less than 55% of which appear only once. Trimming removed 5 bases at V and 4 bases at J, with 18 bases between. The germline gives CDR1 MRHNA, CDR2 SNTAGT. The CDR3 runs 16 residues. The chain employs TRBV6-4 and TRBJ2-1; D is undetermined. This TCR was sampled from a donor over 45 with non-small cell lung cancer. This sample comprised PBMCs, obtained before or after stereotactic body radiation therapy (not recorded which). CDR3 region: CASSLWWPPFYNEQFF. The CDR3 bases are TGTGCCAGCAGTTTATGGTGGCCCCCTTTTTACAATGAGCAGTTCTTC.